Each of the 32 T cell receptor beta chains below was sequenced from the same sample in a study of identical twins (TCRdb year 2016). Libraries were constructed by 5' RACE. The listed sequencing device is Illumina HiSeq 2000. TCRdb passed the public sequencing reads through fastp at Q25 and MiXCR, retaining productive beta sequences. Entries that share a CDR3 protein sequence are merged under the most common genes and DNA. The sample has under 900,000 distinct CDR3 sequences on record, 12% of them singletons. Around 1.6% of the sample goes to the ten largest clones. These sequences were also reported in another study, on yellow fever vaccine responses in identical twins.

Material for sequencing was PBMCs. Every receptor here comes from a woman between 18 and 29 years old in good health.

This clonotype came up a few times. The V call is TRBV5-1, the J call TRBJ2-3; TRBD2 matches at 7 bases. The CDR3 contains 16 residues. Germline CDR1 is SGHRS and CDR2 is YFSETQ. Unmatched junction bases numbered 8, after V lost 4 bases and J lost 0 bases. CDR3 coding DNA: TGCGCCAGCAGCATGGGAGGGCACGCTAGCACAGATACGCAGTATTTT. Its protein product is CASSMGGHASTDTQYF.

This clonotype has at least ten counts. This sequence joins TRBV10-3 and TRBJ1-1; D not resolved. This CDR3 is built from 14 residues. CDR1 ENHRY and CDR2 SYGVKD come from the germline V gene. V was cut by 5 bases and J by 5 bases, with 15 bases left in between. The CDR3 DNA sequence: TGTGCCATCAGTCGCGCTCAAGCGGGGACTGAAGCTTTCTTT. This gives the protein CAISRAQAGTEAFF.

The chain uses TRBV7-2 and TRBJ1-2; D is perhaps TRBD1 (5 bases). CDR1 is SGHTA, CDR2 FQGNSA, per germline. CDR3 size: 14 residues. V lost 5 bases and J 4 bases, leaving 14 bases between the germline ends. The CDR3 spells CASSAERGVYGYTF. DNA of the CDR3: TGTGCCAGCAGCGCCGAGAGGGGTGTCTATGGCTACACCTTC.

V is TRBV6-2 or TRBV6-3 and J is TRBJ2-5, with D perhaps matching TRBD1 (6 bases). V was pared by 5 bases and J by 5 bases, with 18 bases between. The CDR3 spans 15 residues. Germline CDR1 is MNHEY and CDR2 is SVGEGT. The CDR3 loop reads CASSMTGPGIETQYF. In nucleotides, the CDR3 is TGTGCCAGCAGTATGACAGGTCCAGGGATCGAGACCCAGTACTTC.

The table lists this clonotype with a few counts. In DNA, the CDR3 is TGTGCCAGCAGTTACGATGGGCTAGCCGGTACGCGGCAGTACGTC. Amino acid sequence: CASSYDGLAGTRQYV. The V gene is TRBV6-5, the J gene TRBJ2-7; TRBD2 might be the D (5 bases). This CDR3 is built from 15 residues. The V gene lost 2 bases and the J gene lost 9 bases, with 20 bases spanning the gap. Germline V gene sequence: CDR1 MNHEY, CDR2 SVGAGI.

This clonotype appeared many times. The junction shows a germline mismatch at one end, possibly a read error. The chain carries TRBV29-1 and TRBJ1-1, with D tentatively TRBD1 (5 bases). Germline CDR1 reads SQVTM; CDR2 reads ANQGSEA. This CDR3 is built from 13 residues. The DNA of the CDR3 is TGCAGCGCTGAAGGGAGCGGGGGCACTGAAGCTTTCTTT. Its protein is CSAEGSGGTEAFF.

This clonotype was counted between two and nine times. This chain joins TRBV4-1 and TRBJ1-3; 7 bases map to TRBD1. The V gene end was trimmed by 6 bases and the J gene end by 0 bases; junction bases not matched to a gene: 11. CDR1 and CDR2 from the germline V gene are MGHRA and YSYEKL. The CDR3 sequence is 17 residues long. The CDR3 region has the DNA TGCGCCAGCAGTGTTGTCCTCCGGGACAGCTCTGGAAACACCATATATTTT. Translated: CASSVVLRDSSGNTIYF.

The table lists this clonotype with a few counts. This chain uses TRBV7-9 with TRBJ2-3; the D gene is possibly TRBD2 (6 bases). V dropped 5 bases and J dropped 0 bases, with 12 bases sitting between them. The germline V gene encodes CDR1 SEHNR and CDR2 FQNEAQ (reference sequence). This CDR3 has 15 residues. CDR3 in amino acids: CASSPGGLSTDTQYF. CDR3 DNA: TGTGCCAGCAGCCCCGGGGGTCTGAGCACAGATACGCAGTATTTT. The whole variable domain, filled in from reference TRBV7-9 and TRBJ2-3, reads DTGVSQNPRHKITKRGQNVTFRCDPISEHNRLYWYRQTLGQGPEFLTYFQNEAQLEKSRLLSDRFSAERPKGSFSTLEIQRTEQGDSAMYLCASSPGGLSTDTQYFGPGTRLTVL.

This clonotype was seen many times. V gene TRBV12-3 or TRBV12-4 combines with J gene TRBJ1-1; tentative D call: TRBD1 (6 bases). The CDR3 is 13 amino acids. V was trimmed by 6 bases and J by 1 base, leaving 9 bases between them. CDR3 amino acids: CASSETGNTEAFF. The CDR3 DNA follows: TGTGCCAGCAGCGAGACAGGGAACACTGAAGCTTTCTTT.

This clonotype was counted many times. V gene TRBV5-1 combines with J gene TRBJ2-1; the D is unclear. CDR1 is SGHRS and CDR2 is YFSETQ in the germline V gene. The germline V and J ends were trimmed by 0 bases and 4 bases, with 5 bases remaining between them. The CDR3 length is 13 residues. DNA of the CDR3: TGCGCCAGCAGCTTGGGCGGTTACAATGAGCAGTTCTTC. It encodes CASSLGGYNEQFF.

The chain couples TRBV19 to TRBJ2-1; no clear D. Trimming stripped 10 bases from V and 10 bases from J, with 11 bases between. The CDR3 sequence is 10 residues long. In germline, CDR1 is LNHDA, CDR2 SQIVND (reference sequence). The CDR3 nucleotides are TGTGCCACTAAACCAACCGAGCAGTTCTTC. Encoded protein: CATKPTEQFF.

The chain employs TRBV7-2 and TRBJ2-3; D uncertain. CDR3 length: 16 amino acids. Germline assignment: CDR1 SGHTA and CDR2 FQGNSA. The V end lost 4 bases, the J end lost 0 bases, and 14 bases lay between the germline ends. The CDR3 protein is CASSSLTHLSTDTQYF. The CDR3 DNA follows: TGTGCCAGCAGCTCTCTGACACACCTTAGCACAGATACGCAGTATTTT. The full variable domain, in which reference TRBV7-2 and TRBJ2-3 provide the parts outside the CDR3, is GAGVSQSPSNKVTEKGKDVELRCDPISGHTALYWYRQSLGQGLEFLIYFQGNSAPDKSGLPSDRFSAERTGGSVSTLTIQRTQQEDSAVYLCASSSLTHLSTDTQYFGPGTRLTVL.

This clonotype was seen more than once but under ten times. This chain links TRBV11-1 with TRBJ2-2, with 9 nucleotides matching TRBD2. Per the germline V gene, CDR1 is SGHAT and CDR2 is FQDESV (reference sequence). The CDR3 contains 18 residues. V shed 3 bases, J shed 3 bases, and the junction held 11 bases outside the gene matches. CDR3 nucleotides: TGTGCCAGCAGCTTGACCCCCGCGGGGGGGGTAGACACCGGGGAGCTGTTTTTT. Encoded protein: CASSLTPAGGVDTGELFF.

This clonotype was seen a handful of times. The chain couples TRBV12-3 or TRBV12-4 to TRBJ1-4; TRBD1 is a possible D gene (5 bases). The V end lost 3 bases, the J end lost 4 bases, and 15 bases lay between the germline ends. This CDR3 has 16 residues. CDR3 residues: CASSLGVTAYNEKLFF. The CDR3 nucleotides are TGTGCCAGCAGTTTGGGGGTCACGGCCTATAATGAAAAACTGTTTTTT.

Comments on this clonotype: Since a much larger clone is just one base distant, this may be a read error. The V and J genes are TRBV5-5 and TRBJ2-2; D ambiguous. The CDR3 spans 13 residues. CDR1 and CDR2 (germline): SGHKS, YYEKEE (reference sequence). The V gene lost 1 base and the J gene lost 3 bases, with 4 bases spanning the gap. The CDR3 region is CASSLWYTGELFF. The CDR3 DNA reads TGTGCCAGCAGCTTGTGGTACACCGGGGAGCTGTTTTTT.

The chain links TRBV5-1 to TRBJ2-1; possibly TRBD2 for D (6 bases). The germline V gene encodes CDR1 SGHRS and CDR2 YFSETQ. Trimming pared 4 bases from V and 7 bases from J, leaving 21 bases between. The CDR3 loop spans 16 amino acids. The DNA of the CDR3 is TGCGCCAGCAGCGATACTGGAGGGGCCAGATCTAATGAGCAGTTCTTC. Its translation: CASSDTGGARSNEQFF.

This clonotype was recorded a few times. The rearrangement joins TRBV24-1 to TRBJ2-3, with 9 bases lining up with TRBD1. J gave up 0 bases and V 4 bases, and 4 bases lay outside the gene matches. This CDR3 has 16 residues. Germline V gene sequence: CDR1 KGHDR, CDR2 SFDVKD. The CDR3 region has the DNA TGTGCCACCAGTGACATCGGACAGGGGAGCACAGATACGCAGTATTTT. Translating gives CATSDIGQGSTDTQYF.

The rearrangement joins TRBV2 to TRBJ2-3; the match to TRBD2 covers 13 bases. In germline, CDR1 is SNHLY, CDR2 FYNNEI. This CDR3 spans 17 amino acids. V dropped 7 bases and J dropped 4; count of bases not matched to a gene: 11. The CDR3 nucleotides are TGTGCCAGCACTAACCATCCGGGACTAGCGGGATCAGATACGCAGTATTTT. Amino acids: CASTNHPGLAGSDTQYF.

Ten or more counts support this clonotype. The DNA for the CDR3 is TGCGCCAGCAGCTTGGATAGGACTAGCGGGGGGACTAGCTCCTACAATGAGCAGTTCTTC. Encoded protein: CASSLDRTSGGTSSYNEQFF. The V and J genes are TRBV5-1 and TRBJ2-1, with 14 positions matching TRBD2. CDR3 length: 20 amino acids. J gave up 0 bases and V 0 bases, and 8 bases lay outside the gene matches. Germline V lookup: CDR1 SGHRS, CDR2 YFSETQ.

V is TRBV28 and J is TRBJ2-1; 12 nucleotides agree with TRBD2. The germline V gene encodes CDR1 MDHEN and CDR2 SYDVKM. V was pared by 3 bases and J by 8 bases, with 8 bases of the junction left unmatched. The CDR3 runs 16 residues. Here the CDR3 DNA reads TGTGCCAGCAGTTTGGTTCCTAGCGGGGGGGCCTATGAGCAGTTCTTC. As protein: CASSLVPSGGAYEQFF.

The chain joins TRBV9 to TRBJ2-2; 7 bases are shared with TRBD2. The CDR3 is made up of 15 amino acids. Germline CDR1 reads SGDLS; CDR2 reads YYNGEE. V dropped 0 bases and J dropped 7; count of bases not matched to a gene: 6. CDR3 residues: CASSVDGRTVGELFF. CDR3 sequence (DNA): TGTGCCAGCAGCGTAGACGGGAGGACGGTCGGGGAGCTGTTTTTT. Full variable domain (outside the CDR3, taken from reference TRBV9 and TRBJ2-2): DSGVTQTPKHLITATGQRVTLRCSPRSGDLSVYWYQQSLDQGLQFLIQYYNGEERAKGNILERFSAQQFPDLHSELNLSSLELGDSALYFCASSVDGRTVGELFFGEGSRLTVL.

Only a few counts were recorded for this clonotype. V is TRBV27 and J is TRBJ2-1, with TRBD1 matching 7 bases. The length of the CDR3 is 16 residues. Germline assignment: CDR1 MNHEY and CDR2 SMNVEV (reference sequence). The V segment lost 5 bases and the J segment 6 bases; nucleotides outside the gene matches: 13. CDR3: CASSPSSRQGLNEQFF. The CDR3 bases are TGTGCCAGCAGTCCATCATCCCGACAGGGCCTCAATGAGCAGTTCTTC.

This clonotype was detected only a few times. V gene TRBV27 combines with J gene TRBJ1-5, with a weak D call TRBD1 (5 bases). This CDR3 is 14 amino acids long. V was shortened by 4 bases and J by 4 bases, with 11 bases between the two germline ends. Germline assignment: CDR1 MNHEY and CDR2 SMNVEV (reference sequence). As DNA, the CDR3 is TGTGCCAGCAGTTGGGGGATCACTAATCAGCCCCAGCATTTT. It is translated as CASSWGITNQPQHF.

This clonotype turned up a few times. This chain connects TRBV19 to TRBJ2-7; D may be TRBD1 (6 bases). There are 15 residues in the CDR3. Germline CDR1 and CDR2: LNHDA and SQIVND (reference sequence). V lost 4 bases and J lost 2, with 15 bases in between. CDR3 in amino acids: CASSKGPGAPYEQYV. CDR3 nucleotide sequence: TGTGCCAGTAGTAAAGGGCCAGGGGCACCCTACGAGCAGTACGTC.

The rearrangement links TRBV6-4 to TRBJ1-5; a possible D gene is TRBD1 (6 bases). The CDR3 spans 16 residues. Trimming pared 6 bases from V and 0 bases from J, leaving 15 bases between. CDR1 and CDR2 from the germline V gene are MRHNA and SNTAGT. In DNA, the CDR3 is TGTGCCAGCAGCAAAGTGACAGGTATTAGCAATCAGCCCCAGCATTTT. Translated: CASSKVTGISNQPQHF.

This clonotype was seen only a few times. The chain carries TRBV20-1 and TRBJ2-7; possibly TRBD2 for D (6 bases). The V end lost 3 bases, the J end lost 3 bases, and 21 bases lay between the germline ends. Germline V lookup: CDR1 DFQATT, CDR2 SNEGSKA (reference sequence). This CDR3 is 16 amino acids long. This chain's CDR3 is CSASTWGVQGRYEQYF. CDR3 coding DNA: TGCAGTGCTAGCACGTGGGGGGTCCAAGGACGCTACGAGCAGTACTTC.

The chain recombines TRBV10-3 with TRBJ2-7; no clear D. CDR1 ENHRY and CDR2 SYGVKD come from the germline V gene. V was clipped by 0 bases and J by 0 bases, with 9 bases between them. CDR3 length equals 15 residues. The CDR3 loop is CAISESERLSYEQYF. The CDR3 nucleotides read TGTGCCATCAGTGAGTCGGAAAGGCTCTCCTACGAGCAGTACTTC.

V is TRBV12-3 or TRBV12-4 and J is TRBJ1-4, with a tentative D call TRBD1 (5 bases). Trimming pared 2 bases from V and 8 bases from J, leaving 15 bases between. The CDR3 runs to 15 residues. Here the CDR3 DNA reads TGTGCCAGCAGTTTACAGGGCGGTCTAGGAGAAAAACTGTTTTTT. Amino acids: CASSLQGGLGEKLFF.

This clonotype came up a few times. The rearrangement links TRBV12-3 or TRBV12-4 to TRBJ2-7, with D perhaps assigned TRBD1 or TRBD2 (5 bases each). This CDR3 is 14 amino acids long. Deletions cut 5 bases from V and 7 bases from J, with 18 bases between. The CDR3 DNA reads as TGTGCCAGCAGTCCCCATGGGGGATCGGGGGAGCAGTACGTC. Translating it yields CASSPHGGSGEQYV.

The J gene is TRBJ1-5, the V gene TRBV20-1; 8 bases match TRBD1. Germline V gene sequence: CDR1 DFQATT, CDR2 SNEGSKA (reference sequence). The V gene end was trimmed by 4 bases and the J gene end by 2 bases; junction bases not matched to a gene: 7. CDR3 size: 15 residues. In nucleotides, the CDR3 is TGCAGTGCTAAGCGGATGACAGGGGGCAATCAGCCCCAGCATTTT. Translated: CSAKRMTGGNQPQHF.

Ten or more counts support this clonotype. This rearrangement joins TRBV7-9 to TRBJ2-1; D may be TRBD1 or TRBD2 (5 bases each). CDR1 and CDR2 (germline): SEHNR, FQNEAQ (reference sequence). The CDR3 runs to 16 residues. V lost 1 base and J lost 8, with 18 bases in between. The CDR3 here is CASSLDLGTVPYEQFF. CDR3 DNA: TGTGCCAGCAGCTTAGACCTGGGGACGGTCCCATATGAGCAGTTCTTC.

The gene calls are TRBV6-1 and TRBJ1-4; a weak D match, TRBD1 (5 bases). Looked up from germline, CDR1 is MNHNS and CDR2 is SASEGT. V was pared by 7 bases and J by 8 bases, with 17 bases between. The CDR3 runs to 14 residues. The CDR3 is CASKRTLTQEKLFF. CDR3 in DNA: TGTGCCAGCAAGCGGACACTCACTCAGGAAAAACTGTTTTTT.